Below are 10 T cell receptor beta chains sequenced from a single sample in a study of control samples from healthy donors and cancer patients. The method was immunoSEQ multiplex PCR; TCRdb's version includes in-frame clones alone and lacks a portion of them. This table holds 70,000 to 85,000 clones, 65% to 90% found once. Sequencing was performed on PBMCs. These receptor sequences come from a man aged 60-69 years with head and neck cancer.

The chain joins TRBV9 to TRBJ2-7; no reliable D call. Trimming pared 2 bases from V and 2 bases from J, leaving 11 bases between. Germline CDR1 and CDR2: SGDLS and YYNGEE. This CDR3 region has 14 residues. The CDR3 protein is CASSVSPDTYEQYF. The CDR3 DNA reads as TGTGCCAGCAGCGTCTCTCCCGATACCTACGAGCAGTACTTC.

The rearrangement joins TRBV28 to TRBJ2-2; 10 bases line up with TRBD2. The ends lost 5 bases at V and 2 bases at J; junction bases unmatched: 8. The CDR3 spans 17 residues. Germline lookup yields CDR1 MDHEN and CDR2 SYDVKM. The CDR3 loop reads CASSKRTSGRNTGELFF. The DNA for the CDR3 is TGTGCCAGCAGTAAGAGGACTAGCGGAAGAAACACCGGGGAGCTGTTTTTT.

A remark on this clone: An end of the junction does not agree with germline; a read error may underlie this. This chain links TRBV4-1 with TRBJ2-1; D gene uncertain. This CDR3 is built from 11 residues. Germline loops: CDR1 MGHRA, CDR2 YSYEKL. The CDR3 protein is CASSQAQEWVF. CDR3 bases: TGCGCCAGCAGCCAAGCGCAGGAGTGGGTCTTC.

The chain employs TRBV24-1 and TRBJ2-1, with 9 bases identical to TRBD1. V gave up 2 bases and J gave up 0 bases; unmatched junction bases: 13. Per germline, CDR1 KGHDR and CDR2 SFDVKD. This CDR3 is 20 amino acids long. For the CDR3, the DNA is TGTGCCACCAGTGATTCGCCGGGACAGGGAACGTCTAGCTCCTACAATGAGCAGTTCTTC. Its protein product is CATSDSPGQGTSSSYNEQFF.

The chain is built from TRBV27 and TRBJ1-6; perhaps TRBD1 as D (5 bases). Germline CDR1 is MNHEY and CDR2 is SMNVEV (reference sequence). V lost 7 bases and J lost 9, with 16 bases in between. The CDR3 has 14 amino acids. This CDR3 is CASTDALGLSPLHF. The DNA of the CDR3 is TGTGCCAGCACCGACGCCCTGGGGCTTTCACCCCTCCACTTT.

The V gene is TRBV5-8, the J gene TRBJ1-1, with D maybe TRBD1 (5 bases). The V and J ends lost 9 bases and 7 bases respectively, with 19 bases between them. Germline lookup yields CDR1 SGHTS and CDR2 YDEGEE. CDR3 length: 13 residues. The CDR3 DNA reads as TGTGCCACCATGATAATGGGGCTGGGTGAAGCTTTCTTT. Amino acids: CATMIMGLGEAFF.

The gene calls are TRBV18 and TRBJ2-3; D is undetermined. There are 15 residues in the CDR3. V shed 3 bases and J shed 2 bases, with 12 bases lying between them. CDR1 is KGHSH and CDR2 is LQKENI in the germline V gene. The CDR3 DNA reads as TGTGCCAGCTCACCTCTCATCGAAGCCACAGATACGCAGTATTTT. This gives the protein CASSPLIEATDTQYF.

The gene calls are TRBV10-1 and TRBJ2-2, with 8 bases lining up with TRBD2. The CDR3 covers 19 residues. Trimming took 2 bases from V and 0 from J; bases not matched to a gene: 11. Germline CDR1 is WNHNN and CDR2 is SYGVQD (reference sequence). The CDR3 is CASSEVSAGGRPNTGELFF. The CDR3 DNA sequence: TGCGCCAGCAGTGAGGTGTCGGCGGGAGGACGACCGAACACCGGGGAGCTGTTTTTT.

This chain links TRBV6-5 with TRBJ2-7, with a tentative D call TRBD2 (6 bases). The ends were cut back, 8 bases at V and 3 bases at J, with 14 bases in the middle. The CDR3 is made up of 13 amino acids. The germline V gene has CDR1 MNHEY and CDR2 SVGAGI. Here the CDR3 DNA reads TGTGCCAGCTATCGGGACTGGGGCTACGAGCAGTACTTC. Its translation is CASYRDWGYEQYF.

The genes are TRBV27 and TRBJ2-1; 11 positions agree with TRBD1. The CDR3 consists of 15 residues. V gave up 7 bases and J gave up 4 bases; unmatched junction bases: 6. In germline, CDR1 is MNHEY, CDR2 SMNVEV (reference sequence). The CDR3 region has the DNA TGTGCCAGCATCCCGGACAGGGGGCGGTACAATGAGCAGTTCTTC. Its protein is CASIPDRGRYNEQFF.